This entry lists 15 T cell receptor beta chains sequenced from one sample in a study of post-analysis software for immune sequencing data. Which antigens these TCRs recognize remains unknown. Incorporated into the TCR beta cDNA libraries were unique molecular identifiers, which served to reduce PCR and sequencing biases. One entry per CDR3 protein results from TCRdb running MiXCR on the PCR reads. This table holds hundreds of thousands of distinct CDR3 sequences, roughly 58% found once. General study points: A handful of TRBV segments were significantly more frequent in patients than in controls. TRBV5-6, TRBV5-1 and TRBV20-1 were among these segments.

The source material was blood. The source is a girl aged 10 to 17 with multiple sclerosis.

The table lists this clonotype with a few counts. V usage is TRBV6-5 and J usage is TRBJ1-2; 8 bases fit TRBD1. This CDR3 spans 14 amino acids. Trimming cost V 7 bases and J 6 bases; bases outside gene matches: 10. Germline CDR1 reads MNHEY; CDR2 reads SVGAGI. Here the CDR3 reads CASNRQGSVHGYTF. The CDR3 DNA reads as TGTGCCAGCAACCGACAGGGGTCGGTACATGGCTACACCTTC.

This clonotype was counted once. The rearrangement uses TRBV20-1 and TRBJ2-5; 10 bases are shared with TRBD2. The CDR3 contains 14 residues. The germline gives CDR1 DFQATT, CDR2 SNEGSKA (reference sequence). The ends lost 0 bases at V and 5 bases at J; junction bases unmatched: 3. For the CDR3, the DNA is TGCAGTGCTAGAGAGGGACTAGCGACGGAGACCCAGTACTTC. This gives the protein CSAREGLATETQYF.

The V gene is TRBV29-1, the J gene TRBJ2-2; the D is unclear. The V gene's germline CDR1 is SQVTM and CDR2 ANQGSEA. V gave up 2 bases and J gave up 0 bases, with 7 bases separating them. The CDR3 is 14 amino acids. Here the CDR3 reads CSVERAANTGELFF. The CDR3 DNA reads as TGCAGCGTTGAAAGGGCCGCGAACACCGGGGAGCTGTTTTTT.

The rearrangement links TRBV5-1 to TRBJ2-7; 10 nucleotides align to TRBD2. CDR1 and CDR2 (germline): SGHRS, YFSETQ. The CDR3 runs to 16 residues. The J segment lost 4 bases and the V segment lost 3 bases, leaving 10 bases of the junction unmatched. CDR3: CASSYSGTSAIYEQYF. CDR3 DNA: TGCGCCAGCAGCTATTCCGGGACTAGCGCGATTTACGAGCAGTACTTC. Full variable domain (rest looked up from reference TRBV5-1 and TRBJ2-7): KAGVTQTPRYLIKTRGQQVTLSCSPISGHRSVSWYQQTPGQGLQFLFEYFSETQRNKGNFPGRFSGRQFSNSRSEMNVSTLELGDSALYLCASSYSGTSAIYEQYFGPGTRLTVT.

This chain connects TRBV7-2 to TRBJ2-1; 7 nucleotides align to TRBD1. The V and J ends lost 5 bases and 3 bases, in that order; junction bases with no gene match: 13. Per the germline V gene, CDR1 is SGHTA and CDR2 is FQGNSA. CDR3 length equals 17 residues. CDR3 region: CASSETGQALIYNEQFF. The CDR3 bases are TGTGCCAGCAGCGAAACCGGACAGGCTCTAATCTACAATGAGCAGTTCTTC.

The chain recombines TRBV3-1 with TRBJ2-7, with D tentatively TRBD1 (6 bases). The V gene lost 4 bases and the J gene lost 6 bases, with 19 bases spanning the gap. The CDR3 has 15 amino acids. CDR1 LGHDT and CDR2 YNNKEL come from the germline V gene (reference sequence). In DNA, the CDR3 is TGTGCCAGCAGCCCTACGGGGCAGGGGCAGGTCGAGCAGTACTTC. This encodes CASSPTGQGQVEQYF.

The V call is TRBV29-1, the J call TRBJ1-1; D is unclear. The ends were cut back, 4 bases at V and 0 bases at J, with 6 bases in the middle. CDR3 length equals 12 residues. The germline V gene has CDR1 SQVTM and CDR2 ANQGSEA. The CDR3 DNA reads TGCAGCGTTGCGTCTTTGAACACTGAAGCTTTCTTT. Amino acids: CSVASLNTEAFF. The full variable domain, in which reference TRBV29-1 and TRBJ1-1 provide the parts outside the CDR3, is SAVISQKPSRDICQRGTSLTIQCQVDSQVTMMFWYRQQPGQSLTLIATANQGSEATYESGFVIDKFPISRPNLTFSTLTVSNMSPEDSSIYLCSVASLNTEAFFGQGTRLTVV.

The chain carries TRBV5-6 and TRBJ1-1; 7 nucleotides match TRBD1. J was trimmed by 4 bases and V by 0 bases; bases with no gene match: 21. Germline CDR1 SGHDT, CDR2 YYEEEE. The CDR3 totals 20 residues. This CDR3 is CASSLGGAWMTGHRGTEAFF. CDR3 sequence (DNA): TGTGCCAGCAGCTTGGGGGGGGCATGGATGACAGGGCACAGGGGCACTGAAGCTTTCTTT.

This clonotype appeared a few times. The chain carries TRBV6-6 and TRBJ2-7; TRBD1 matches at 7 bases. This CDR3 contains 14 residues. The germline V gene has CDR1 MNHNY and CDR2 SVGAGI (reference sequence). The V and J ends lost 2 bases and 3 bases, in that order; junction bases with no gene match: 4. The CDR3 nucleotides read TGTGCCAGCAGTTACGCTGGACAGGTCTACGAGCAGTACTTC. Protein sequence: CASSYAGQVYEQYF.

The V call is TRBV7-9, the J call TRBJ1-6; no definite D call. The germline V and J ends were trimmed by 4 bases and 15 bases, with 7 bases remaining between them. CDR1 SEHNR and CDR2 FQNEAQ come from the germline V gene (reference sequence). The CDR3 consists of 10 residues. This CDR3 reads CASSSESLHF. CDR3 nucleotides: TGTGCCAGCAGCTCTGAGAGCCTCCACTTT.

This clonotype occurred a few times. The V and J genes are TRBV7-3 and TRBJ2-1, with a possible D match to TRBD2 (5 bases). Trimming removed 0 bases from V and 6 bases from J, with 15 bases in between. The CDR3 is made up of 16 amino acids. Germline V gene data show CDR1 as SGHTA and CDR2 as FQGTGA. The DNA of the CDR3 is TGTGCCAGCAGCTTAACCCGGACTGGATCCCTCAATGAGCAGTTCTTC. As protein: CASSLTRTGSLNEQFF.

This sequence joins TRBV7-2 and TRBJ2-5, with 11 bases matching TRBD2. The CDR3 runs 17 residues. Germline V CDR1 and CDR2: SGHTA, FQGNSA. V dropped 4 bases and J dropped 11; count of bases not matched to a gene: 18. CDR3 loop: CASSSTSGGPPTNEQYF. CDR3 coding DNA: TGTGCCAGCAGCTCCACTAGCGGGGGACCCCCTACCAATGAGCAGTACTTC.

This chain connects TRBV7-2 to TRBJ2-5, with 11 bases aligning to TRBD2. The CDR3 has 16 amino acids. Per the germline V gene, CDR1 is SGHTA and CDR2 is FQGNSA. The ends lost 4 bases at V and 1 base at J; junction bases unmatched: 5. CDR3 loop: CASSSPGLAGQETQYF. Written as DNA, the CDR3 is TGTGCCAGCAGCTCCCCCGGACTAGCGGGCCAAGAGACCCAGTACTTC.

The chain couples TRBV5-1 to TRBJ2-7, with D possibly TRBD1 on 6 matching bases. This CDR3 is built from 15 residues. Germline assignment: CDR1 SGHRS and CDR2 YFSETQ. Between the trimmed V and J ends, which lost 0 bases and 0 bases, there was a span of 10 bases. The CDR3 spells CASSLDGTPSYEQYF. The DNA of the CDR3 is TGCGCCAGCAGCTTGGATGGGACACCCTCCTACGAGCAGTACTTC.

This chain links TRBV20-1 with TRBJ2-3; maybe TRBD1 (6 bases). Germline CDR1 and CDR2: DFQATT and SNEGSKA (reference sequence). The CDR3 contains 16 residues. Trimming shortened V by 0 bases and J by 1 base, and 14 bases separated the two germline ends. The CDR3 DNA reads as TGCAGTGCTAGAGATCGGTGGACAGAAGGCACAGATACGCAGTATTTT. As protein: CSARDRWTEGTDTQYF.